This T cell receptor beta chain stems from a study of PD-L1 blockade in urothelial cancer (dated by TCRdb to the late 2010s). The study in broad terms: Every patient began therapy around 2014 and was given atezolizumab 1,200 mg intravenously every 3 weeks. About nine tenths of the roughly 29 patients were identified as males with urothelial cancer of bladder origin, and a prior smoking history was reported by 18 of 29 patients. In the same patients, pretreatment tumors underwent whole exome sequencing and RNA sequencing in addition to TCR sequencing. Blood samples gave a median of around 140,000 T cells and approximately 80,000 unique TCRs, with a median clonality of 0.080. The study was an exploratory multi-omic analysis of somatic, immune and clinical correlates of response to PD-L1 blockade with atezolizumab in urothelial cancer. Blood samples were analyzed 3 weeks after the start of treatment (second dose) and 6 weeks after the start of treatment. Durable clinical benefit was defined as progression-free survival longer than 6 months, and TCR features were also tested against progression-free and overall survival. Approximately 30 patients had pretreatment blood TCR-seq, approximately 24 had at least one posttreatment blood collection, and approximately 24 had tumor TCR-seq. An ECOG performance status of 0 or 1 was recorded for the patients, and 0 to 3 prior chemotherapy regimens had been received by the patients. Durable clinical benefit was achieved by nine patients and was not achieved by 20 patients. Pretreatment tumor samples, along with matched peripheral blood collected serially before and after atezolizumab treatment, underwent TCR sequencing.

V and J are trimmed by 8 bases and 6 bases, and the gene matches miss 11 bases of the junction. From a lookup of the germline V gene, CDR1 and CDR2 are MNHEY and SVGAGI. From cysteine to phenylalanine, the CDR3 is 15 amino acids long. Only the CDR3 region is kept as DNA, spanning 45 bases read in frame from base 1. According to the study, the label for this sample's time point signals: pretreatment peripheral blood. A cohort of about 30 patients with locally advanced or metastatic urothelial carcinoma, treated at Memorial Sloan Kettering on a trial protocol, was included. Peripheral blood mononuclear cells were collected pretreatment and during treatment, with between 1 and 8 total time points per patient. The Qiagen DNeasy Blood extraction kit was used to purify genomic DNA from total PBMCs and from tumor samples. PBMCs were collected pretreatment and during treatment and were isolated and stored as previously described.

To estimate absolute template abundance from read counts, synthetic TCR analog templates were spiked into each PCR. TCRbeta CDR3 regions were amplified from genomic DNA with bias-controlled V and J gene primers using the immunoSEQ assay. Sequencing of rearranged TCRbeta segments was performed at approximately 20X coverage. For the original study's pipeline: Sequencing errors were corrected by clustering and CDR3s were annotated against IMGT to assign V, D and J genes. Downstream analyses used only productive TCRbeta rearrangements, leaving out any out-of-frame or stop-codon sequences. Clonality was calculated as one minus the Shannon entropy normalized by the log of the number of unique productive sequences. Clones differing between time points or between blood and tumor were identified using Fisher's exact test with Benjamini-Hochberg correction, with an adjusted p below 0.01 applied as the threshold. Imported from immuneACCESS, the table was reduced by TCRdb to in-frame sequences with V and J called. These copies leave out some clones; in studies compared against another copy, an unresolved V gene accounts for under half, and the cause of the remainder is not known. The DNA gave D and trimming, while V, J and clone size come from that table. For this sample there are tens of thousands of clones; roughly 84% appear just once. The top ten constitute about a tenth of the sample.

Study-level results and caveats: Because of the small sample size (n ≈ 30) and the many exploratory analyses performed, the results are intended to be regarded as hypothesis-generating. A pretreatment peripheral blood TCR clonality below the median was linked to improved progression-free and overall survival. Patients with durable benefit showed greater expansion of tumor-associated TCR clones in peripheral blood 3 weeks after starting treatment (n = 22, p = 0.022).

With regard to this clone: Its specific antigen is unknown. Base-call qualities are not available, and no considerably larger clone is one nucleotide away.

Here the sequenced sample was PBMCs, taken around atezolizumab (anti-PD-L1) treatment. The origin of this receptor is a woman in her 70s with urothelial cancer. This receptor chain uses TRBV6-5 and TRBJ1-1; 11 central bases correspond to TRBD1. The bases are TGTGCCAGCTCAGTTACTCGGACAGGGGGCCCTGAAGCTTTCTTT. The resulting protein is CASSVTRTGGPEAFF.